The 32 T cell receptor beta chains given below trace back to one sample, sequenced in a study of T cells in Graves' hyperthyroidism and ophthalmopathy. From RNA transcripts, TCR beta CDR3 regions were amplified. TCR CDR3 regions were first amplified by RT-PCR with HTBI primers. TCRdb reanalysed the multiplex PCR reads using MiXCR and keeps one entry per CDR3 protein. The sample lists 640,000 or so distinct CDR3 sequences; over 12% were seen once. Material for sequencing was blood. These receptors all come from a middle-aged woman with Graves' ophthalmopathy.

This clonotype was seen at least ten times. The V gene is TRBV7-2, the J gene TRBJ1-1; unclear D gene. The CDR3 sequence is 13 residues long. Germline CDR1 and CDR2: SGHTA and FQGNSA. V lost 1 base and J 8 bases, leaving 11 bases between the germline ends. The CDR3: CASSLVGGAEAFF. DNA of the CDR3: TGTGCCAGCAGCTTAGTGGGAGGAGCCGAAGCTTTCTTT.

This clonotype was detected many times. The gene calls are TRBV27 and TRBJ2-7; 12 nucleotides agree with TRBD2. The CDR3 consists of 15 residues. The J segment lost 4 bases and the V segment lost 8 bases, leaving 9 bases of the junction unmatched. Per germline, CDR1 MNHEY and CDR2 SMNVEV (reference sequence). CDR3 coding DNA: TGTGCCAGCTCCAAACCCGGACTAGCGGGGTACGAGCAGTACTTC. Translated, it gives CASSKPGLAGYEQYF.

This clonotype was picked up many times. This chain links TRBV29-1 with TRBJ1-1; tentative D call: TRBD1 (5 bases). Germline CDR1 is SQVTM and CDR2 is ANQGSEA. V lost 7 bases, J lost 3 bases, and 15 bases lay in between. This CDR3 contains 13 residues. The CDR3 is CSAKQDPDTEAFF. In DNA, the CDR3 is TGCAGCGCCAAACAGGATCCCGACACTGAAGCTTTCTTT.

This clonotype appeared many times. This rearrangement joins TRBV12-3 or TRBV12-4 to TRBJ2-7; D could derive from TRBD1 or TRBD2 (6 bases each). Deletions cut 2 bases from V and 6 bases from J, with 8 bases between. There are 12 residues in the CDR3. CDR3 protein: CASSLRGPEQYF. DNA for the CDR3: TGTGCCAGCAGTTTACGGGGGCCCGAGCAGTACTTC.

This clonotype was counted a few times. The chain is built from TRBV4-1 and TRBJ2-6; 10 positions match TRBD2. The V gene end was trimmed by 0 bases and the J gene end by 0 bases; junction bases not matched to a gene: 8. In germline, CDR1 is MGHRA, CDR2 YSYEKL. The CDR3 totals 20 residues. The CDR3 here is CASSQDPSGRLGSGANVLTF. The CDR3 coding sequence is TGCGCCAGCAGCCAAGATCCTAGCGGGAGACTCGGCTCTGGGGCCAACGTCCTGACTTTC.

This clonotype was recorded many times. The genes are TRBV30 and TRBJ2-7; 8 nucleotides match TRBD1. Germline-derived CDR1 and CDR2 are GTSNPN and SVGIG (reference sequence). This CDR3 is built from 15 residues. V dropped 1 base and J dropped 3; count of bases not matched to a gene: 8. CDR3 sequence: CAWSGQGALGYEQYF. The CDR3 nucleotides are TGTGCCTGGAGTGGCCAGGGGGCACTGGGCTACGAGCAGTACTTC.

This clonotype showed up many times. The chain has TRBV5-1 and TRBJ2-5; D may correspond to TRBD1 or TRBD2 (5 bases each). Trimming took off 6 bases at V and 3 bases at J, with 12 bases between the two ends. Looked up from germline, CDR1 is SGHRS and CDR2 is YFSETQ. The CDR3 sequence is 13 residues long. The CDR3, as DNA: TGCGCCAGCAAATGGGACGGCGAAGAGACCCAGTACTTC. Protein: CASKWDGEETQYF.

This clonotype appeared many times. V usage is TRBV20-1 and J usage is TRBJ2-7; 9 bases are shared with TRBD2. The trim removed 5 bases at V and 1 base at J, leaving 6 bases unmatched. Germline V gene lookup returns CDR1 DFQATT and CDR2 SNEGSKA (reference sequence). CDR3 length: 14 amino acids. The CDR3 DNA is TGCAGTGCTCGAGGCGGGAGGGGATCCTACGAGCAGTACTTC. It is translated as CSARGGRGSYEQYF.

This clonotype was seen repeatedly, ten times or more. The V gene is TRBV27, the J gene TRBJ1-2, with unresolved D. The CDR3 length is 13 residues. V lost 6 bases and J lost 8, with 16 bases in between. Germline values: CDR1 MNHEY, CDR2 SMNVEV (reference sequence). This CDR3 is CASRRDNDAGYTF. CDR3 in DNA: TGTGCCAGCAGGAGAGACAACGATGCGGGCTACACCTTC.

This clonotype was picked up a small number of times. The CDR3 DNA sequence: TGTGCCAGCAGCCCCACAGGGGTCAGCACTGAAGCTTTCTTT. Protein sequence: CASSPTGVSTEAFF. The V gene is TRBV14, the J gene TRBJ1-1, with 7 bases that match TRBD1. Germline CDR1 reads SGHDN; CDR2 reads FVKESK. The CDR3 loop spans 14 amino acids. V dropped 4 bases and J dropped 4; count of bases not matched to a gene: 6.

The chain carries TRBV7-2 and TRBJ2-7; D unclear. Trimming stripped 3 bases from V and 0 bases from J, with 9 bases between. The CDR3 runs 14 residues. Germline V CDR1 and CDR2: SGHTA, FQGNSA. Here the CDR3 DNA reads TGTGCCAGCAGCTTGTTTTCGGACTCCTACGAGCAGTACTTC. Encoded protein: CASSLFSDSYEQYF.

The gene calls are TRBV11-3 and TRBJ1-1; a possible D gene is TRBD1 (5 bases). Germline-derived CDR1 and CDR2 are SGHNT and YENEEA. The CDR3 has 14 residues. Trimming pared 5 bases from V and 0 bases from J, leaving 10 bases between. The CDR3 sequence: CASSAGSMNTEAFF. CDR3 bases: TGTGCCAGCAGCGCAGGGTCTATGAACACTGAAGCTTTCTTT.

This clonotype was counted many times. J is TRBJ2-7 and V is TRBV2; the D is unclear. From germline, CDR1 is SNHLY and CDR2 FYNNEI. The CDR3 runs to 15 residues. Deletions cut 4 bases from V and 0 bases from J, with 13 bases between. The CDR3 bases are TGTGCCAGCAGTGGGTCCGGCGGCTACTCCTACGAGCAGTACTTC. Translation: CASSGSGGYSYEQYF.

The genes are TRBV29-1 and TRBJ2-7; D perhaps matches TRBD1 (6 bases). In germline, CDR1 is SQVTM, CDR2 ANQGSEA. This CDR3 is built from 13 residues. V was pared by 3 bases and J by 0 bases, with 9 bases between. The chain's CDR3 is CSVEGADSYEQYF. Written as DNA, the CDR3 is TGCAGCGTTGAGGGGGCGGACTCCTACGAGCAGTACTTC.

This clonotype was seen repeatedly, ten times or more. V usage is TRBV6-5 and J usage is TRBJ2-7; D is tentatively TRBD1 or TRBD2 (5 bases each). Trimming shortened V by 2 bases and J by 4 bases, and 18 bases separated the two germline ends. Germline CDR1 MNHEY, CDR2 SVGAGI. The CDR3 is 16 amino acids. The CDR3 coding sequence is TGTGCCAGCAGTTACCTACTTCGGGGCGCAGGTTACGAGCAGTACTTC. This codes for CASSYLLRGAGYEQYF.

This clonotype showed up many times. J is TRBJ2-7 and V is TRBV7-9; D unresolved. The CDR3 runs to 14 residues. V was pared by 5 bases and J by 2 bases, with 13 bases between. The germline V gene has CDR1 SEHNR and CDR2 FQNEAQ (reference sequence). The CDR3: CASSPRTSPYEQYF. CDR3 nucleotides: TGTGCCAGCAGCCCGCGAACATCCCCCTACGAGCAGTACTTC.

This clonotype was recorded many times. This chain uses TRBV24-1 with TRBJ2-7, with D possibly being TRBD2 (5 bases). Germline assignment: CDR1 KGHDR and CDR2 SFDVKD. CDR3 length: 13 amino acids. V was trimmed by 3 bases and J by 5 bases, leaving 10 bases between them. In DNA, the CDR3 is TGTGCCACCAGTGATCAGGACTGGGACGAGCAGTACTTC. The encoded protein is CATSDQDWDEQYF.

This clonotype showed up many times. V gene TRBV30 combines with J gene TRBJ1-6; D not certain. Germline-derived CDR1 and CDR2 are GTSNPN and SVGIG (reference sequence). Trimming removed 0 bases from V and 8 bases from J, with 8 bases in between. The CDR3 runs 13 residues. CDR3 bases: TGTGCCTGGAGTGTACGGGGTTATTCACCCCTCCACTTT. This translates into CAWSVRGYSPLHF.

This clonotype was seen at least ten times. The rearrangement uses TRBV10-3 and TRBJ1-5; no definite D call. Between the trimmed V and J ends, which lost 3 bases and 3 bases, there was a span of 9 bases. The CDR3 is made up of 14 amino acids. Germline V lookup: CDR1 ENHRY, CDR2 SYGVKD. This CDR3 reads CAISDWQNNQPQHF. The CDR3 nucleotides read TGTGCCATCAGTGACTGGCAGAACAATCAGCCCCAGCATTTT.

This clonotype was observed many times. This chain links TRBV6-2 or TRBV6-3 with TRBJ2-7; D is ambiguous. From germline, CDR1 is MNHEY and CDR2 SVGEGT. The V gene lost 2 bases and the J gene lost 12 bases, with 11 bases spanning the gap. The CDR3 sequence is 11 residues long. The CDR3 DNA reads as TGTGCCAGCAGTTACGGGTCTCTTCCGTACTTC. Encoded protein: CASSYGSLPYF.

V is TRBV18 and J is TRBJ2-3; 7 positions match TRBD1. Trimming removed 0 bases from V and 4 bases from J; junction bases left unmatched: 7. Per the germline V gene, CDR1 is KGHSH and CDR2 is LQKENI. The CDR3 length is 16 residues. The CDR3 region has the DNA TGTGCCAGCTCACCACCGAACAGGGGAGCAGCAGATACGCAGTATTTT. Translating it yields CASSPPNRGAADTQYF.

In this sample, this clonotype turned up many times. The rearrangement joins TRBV10-2 to TRBJ2-4; 9 bases match TRBD1. The trim removed 6 bases at V and 1 base at J, leaving 4 bases unmatched. In germline, CDR1 is WSHSY, CDR2 SAAADI. The length of the CDR3 is 15 residues. The CDR3 region is CASRGTGLAKNIQYF. The CDR3, as DNA: TGCGCCAGCAGGGGGACAGGGTTGGCCAAAAACATTCAGTACTTC.

The genes are TRBV7-9 and TRBJ1-3, with 7 bases aligning to TRBD1. The CDR3 totals 15 residues. Per the germline V gene, CDR1 is SEHNR and CDR2 is FQNEAQ (reference sequence). Losses at the gene ends were 5 bases for V and 0 bases for J; bases not matched to a gene: 4. The CDR3 is CASSVTGDSGNTIYF. The CDR3 DNA reads as TGTGCCAGCAGCGTAACAGGGGACTCTGGAAACACCATATATTTT.

This clonotype appeared many times. The V gene is TRBV7-2, the J gene TRBJ2-5; D gene uncertain. Trimming stripped 0 bases from V and 5 bases from J, with 13 bases between. The CDR3 sequence is 15 residues long. Germline V CDR1 and CDR2: SGHTA, FQGNSA. CDR3: CASSLAPLVTETQYF. For the CDR3, the DNA is TGTGCCAGCAGCTTAGCGCCCCTAGTAACCGAGACCCAGTACTTC. The complete variable domain, with remaining parts taken from reference TRBV7-2 and TRBJ2-5, reads GAGVSQSPSNKVTEKGKDVELRCDPISGHTALYWYRQSLGQGLEFLIYFQGNSAPDKSGLPSDRFSAERTGGSVSTLTIQRTQQEDSAVYLCASSLAPLVTETQYFGPGTRLLVL.

This clonotype showed up many times. The chain links TRBV5-1 to TRBJ1-2; D not resolved. CDR3 length equals 13 residues. V lost 4 bases and J lost 3, with 10 bases in between. Germline V gives CDR1 SGHRS, CDR2 YFSETQ. This CDR3 reads CASSTSGDYGYTF. The CDR3 DNA reads TGCGCCAGCAGCACGTCCGGGGACTATGGCTACACCTTC. Drawing the rest from reference TRBV5-1 and TRBJ1-2, the complete variable domain is KAGVTQTPRYLIKTRGQQVTLSCSPISGHRSVSWYQQTPGQGLQFLFEYFSETQRNKGNFPGRFSGRQFSNSRSEMNVSTLELGDSALYLCASSTSGDYGYTFGSGTRLTVV.

This chain joins TRBV6-2 or TRBV6-3 and TRBJ2-2, with a weak D call TRBD1 (6 bases). The germline CDR1 and CDR2 sequences are MNHEY and SVGEGT. There are 16 residues in the CDR3. V shed 5 bases and J shed 1 base, with 14 bases lying between them. CDR3 protein: CASSHLPGQNTGELFF. Here the CDR3 DNA reads TGTGCCAGCAGTCACCTGCCGGGACAGAACACCGGGGAGCTGTTTTTT.

This clonotype was detected many times. The chain couples TRBV28 to TRBJ1-2; D possibly corresponds to TRBD1 (6 bases). The CDR3 runs to 14 residues. The V end was cut by 6 bases, the J end by 7 bases, with 18 bases between. Germline-derived CDR1 and CDR2 are MDHEN and SYDVKM. The DNA of the CDR3 is TGTGCCAGCAGCTCGGTACAGGGAAGGAGTGGCTACACCTTC. It is translated as CASSSVQGRSGYTF.

At least ten counts were recorded for this clonotype. This chain joins TRBV6-2 or TRBV6-3 and TRBJ2-5, with 14 bases lining up with TRBD2. Germline V gene sequence: CDR1 MNHEY, CDR2 SVGEGT. This CDR3 is built from 18 residues. V lost 2 bases, J lost 4 bases, and 9 bases stayed unmatched. Here the CDR3 reads CASSYTLGLAGAGETQYF. Here the CDR3 DNA reads TGTGCCAGCAGTTACACGTTGGGACTAGCGGGAGCAGGAGAGACCCAGTACTTC.

In this sample, this clonotype turned up many times. This chain links TRBV28 with TRBJ2-7; 12 nucleotides agree with TRBD1. The CDR3 is 15 amino acids. Per the germline V gene, CDR1 is MDHEN and CDR2 is SYDVKM. V was pared by 3 bases and J by 7 bases, with 7 bases of the junction left unmatched. CDR3 sequence (DNA): TGTGCCAGCAGTTTCAGGGACAGGGGGCCTCATGAGCAGTACTTC. It encodes CASSFRDRGPHEQYF.

This sequence joins TRBV28 and TRBJ1-1, with TRBD1 matching over 9 bases. Germline loops: CDR1 MDHEN, CDR2 SYDVKM. The length of the CDR3 is 15 residues. The J segment lost 6 bases and the V segment lost 5 bases, leaving 10 bases of the junction unmatched. CDR3 sequence: CASSQQTGGRAEAFF. CDR3 bases: TGTGCCAGCAGTCAACAGACAGGGGGTAGGGCTGAAGCTTTCTTT.

The chain employs TRBV19 and TRBJ1-5; possibly TRBD1 for D (6 bases). Per germline, CDR1 LNHDA and CDR2 SQIVND (reference sequence). V shed 5 bases and J shed 3 bases, with 11 bases lying between them. The CDR3 spans 14 residues. The CDR3 region is CASSYGQFNQPQHF. In DNA, the CDR3 is TGTGCCAGTAGTTACGGACAGTTCAATCAGCCCCAGCATTTT.

In its sample, this clonotype was seen many times. This chain connects TRBV5-1 to TRBJ2-2; maybe TRBD1 (6 bases). The CDR3 loop spans 12 amino acids. V was pared by 6 bases and J by 6 bases, with 9 bases between. Germline V gene data show CDR1 as SGHRS and CDR2 as YFSETQ. CDR3 in amino acids: CASKQGSGELFF. DNA for the CDR3: TGCGCCAGCAAACAGGGATCCGGGGAGCTGTTTTTT.